The 8 T cell receptor beta chains given below trace back to one sample, sequenced in a study of graft-versus-host responses after intestinal transplantation. TCRdb's copy holds only in-frame clones and misses some; the assay was immunoSEQ multiplex PCR. Among about 18,000 clones listed, around 90% were seen once. The starting material was PBMCs, obtained more than 350 days after transplant. These TCRs come from a human patient who received an intestinal transplant, so some T cells may come from the graft donor.

The rearrangement joins TRBV14 to TRBJ2-3; 10 bases line up with TRBD2. The CDR3 is made up of 17 amino acids. The V and J ends lost 0 bases and 2 bases, in that order; junction bases with no gene match: 5. Germline CDR1 and CDR2: SGHDN and FVKESK. The CDR3, as DNA: TGTGCCAGCAGCCAAGATGAGACTAGCGGGTTCACAGATACGCAGTATTTT. Amino acids: CASSQDETSGFTDTQYF.

This clone came up once. The CDR3 loop reads CASSQGLADYNEQFF. The CDR3 DNA reads TGTGCCAGCAGCCAGGGACTAGCGGACTACAATGAGCAGTTCTTC. This chain uses TRBV4-2 with TRBJ2-1; 11 nucleotides match TRBD2. Germline V gene sequence: CDR1 LGHNA, CDR2 YNFKEQ. V shed 3 bases, J shed 3 bases, and the junction held 1 base outside the gene matches. CDR3 size: 15 residues.

The chain employs TRBV2 and TRBJ2-1; D ambiguous. Germline V gene lookup returns CDR1 SNHLY and CDR2 FYNNEI. The CDR3 spans 17 residues. V shed 6 bases and J shed 0 bases, with 18 bases lying between them. The CDR3 spells CASRHSSGPPSYNEQFF. The CDR3 DNA is TGTGCCAGCAGGCACTCTAGTGGGCCCCCCTCCTACAATGAGCAGTTCTTC.

The gene calls are TRBV28 and TRBJ1-1; D is unresolved. The germline V and J ends were trimmed by 7 bases and 1 base, with 13 bases remaining between them. Germline CDR1 and CDR2: MDHEN and SYDVKM. The CDR3 sequence is 14 residues long. The CDR3 loop is CASIKTAGNTEAFF. CDR3 coding DNA: TGTGCCAGCATCAAGACCGCGGGGAACACTGAAGCTTTCTTT.

The chain recombines TRBV11-3 with TRBJ2-3, with 10 bases matching TRBD2. V was clipped by 2 bases and J by 3 bases; unmatched bases: 8. CDR1 SGHNT and CDR2 YENEEA come from the germline V gene. The CDR3 has 17 residues. The CDR3 coding sequence is TGTGCCAGCAGCTTAACTAGCGGGGACGGGATAACAGATACGCAGTATTTT. This translates into CASSLTSGDGITDTQYF.

The V and J genes are TRBV2 and TRBJ2-3; no firm D call. Germline CDR1 SNHLY, CDR2 FYNNEI. Trimming removed 4 bases from V and 4 bases from J, with 12 bases in between. The CDR3 is 14 residues long. The CDR3 DNA sequence: TGTGCCAGCAGTGGGATGTTCGTGGCAGATACGCAGTATTTT. It translates to CASSGMFVADTQYF.

The chain combines TRBV4-2 with TRBJ2-3; 13 nucleotides align to TRBD2. V was clipped by 4 bases and J by 6 bases; unmatched bases: 4. The CDR3 is 15 amino acids. CDR1 is LGHNA and CDR2 is YNFKEQ in the germline V gene. For the CDR3, the DNA is TGTGCCAGCAGCCCGGGACTAGCGGGGAGGGATACGCAGTATTTT. As protein: CASSPGLAGRDTQYF.

There are a few counts of this clone. The rearrangement links TRBV5-4 to TRBJ2-5; D possibly corresponds to TRBD1 (5 bases). CDR1 is SGHNT and CDR2 is YYREEE in the germline V gene (reference sequence). This CDR3 has 13 residues. V lost 4 bases to trimming and J lost 3 bases, with 10 bases between them. For the CDR3, the DNA is TGTGCCAGCAGCCCAGGGATCGAAGAGACCCAGTACTTC. This translates into CASSPGIEETQYF.